The sequence of this T cell receptor beta chain was determined in a study of blood T cells in healthy people across ages (dated by TCRdb to about 2015). Regarding the research as a whole: In model experiments, roughly one uniquely barcoded TCR beta cDNA molecule per two T cells was captured by template switching. To track age-related changes in TCR beta repertoire diversity, the study relied on deep sequencing normalized with unique cDNA molecular identifiers. To avoid experimental bias, donors of different ages were distributed randomly across sequencing lanes. The donors were split into four age groups: young (average approximately 16 years), middle-aged (around 37), aged (over 55) and long-lived (under 90). Two additional independent replicas of 1 million unique cDNA reads from the same blood draw were analyzed for two donors (one aged 18 to 30 and one aged 80 or older). The paper's findings and limits, for the study overall: Observed TCR beta diversity per million T cells fell roughly linearly with age, and a significant reduction was already apparent by age about 43. Donor CMV infection status was unknown, potentially confounding age-related changes in expanded clonotypes. Estimates of total diversity from one million sequenced T cells were regarded as lower bounds and underestimates. Compared with the aged group, the long-lived group had more naive CD4+ T cells, fewer expanded clones and increased TCR diversity, suggesting age selection. Bulk unsorted PBMC profiling prevented conclusive comparison of naive and antigen-experienced compartments. There was a strong correlation between observed TCR beta diversity and the percentage of naive T cells measured by flow cytometry.

Ends trimmed: V by 5 bases, J by 5 bases; bases unmatched to a gene: 6. From cysteine to phenylalanine, the CDR3 is 15 amino acids long. This entry keeps only the CDR3 DNA: 45 bases, framed from base 1. CDR1 and CDR2, looked up from the germline V gene (reference sequence), are MNHEY and SMNVEV. Of note for this clonotype: This receptor's antigen is unknown. Within one base of it there is no much larger clone, and no base qualities were kept.

Libraries were made using 5' RACE. TCRdb records Illumina HiSeq 2500 as the sequencer. A second PCR of about 7 to 12 cycles was performed with a sample-barcoded 5' primer and a J-beta primer mix. A template-switch 5' adaptor carrying 12 random nucleotides introduced a unique molecular identifier onto each TCR beta cDNA molecule. Each sample yielded at least 3 million CDR3-containing paired-end reads. The Mint cDNA synthesis kit, primed by a TRBC-specific oligonucleotide, was used to synthesize first-strand cDNA from all RNA. Following uracil-DNA glycosylase treatment, all cDNA underwent a first 18-cycle PCR with the universal primers M1SS and BC2_uni_R. Per the original workflow: Normalization of each sample was performed by random selection of 1 million high-quality reads, each carrying a distinct molecular identifier. Reads with shared molecular identifiers were discarded instead of being binned into consensus sequences. CDR3 identification, clonotype clustering and error correction used MiTCR with a Q25 quality threshold and the strictest error-elimination algorithm. Lower-bound total TCR beta diversity was estimated with a nonparametric unseen species model using Euler transformation. The public sequencing data were trimmed at Q25 with fastp and processed into clonotypes with MiXCR by TCRdb, which kept only in-frame beta chains. Entries are consolidated by CDR3 protein sequence, retaining the most common genes and DNA. TCRdb, not the authors, supplied the V and J calls. A total of about 730,000 distinct CDR3 sequences appear in this sample, around 40% of them only once. 20% to 25% of the sample is held by the ten biggest clonotypes.

The donors were 40 or so Caucasian individuals from Russia, aged roughly 6 to 90 years, who were systemically healthy. Each donor gave 8 to 10 milliliters of peripheral blood, drawn into EDTA-treated Vacutainer tubes. Ficoll-Paque density-gradient centrifugation was used to isolate PBMCs, with at least 7 million obtained per sample. Trizol reagent was used to extract total RNA from the PBMCs, yielding at least 5.5 micrograms per sample. For every donor, flow cytometry on a PBMC aliquot measured the percentage of naive CD45RAhigh/CD27high T cells. The clonotype originates from a woman aged 55 to 70 in good health. This chain joins TRBV27 to TRBJ2-5, with 12 bases aligning to TRBD1. Material for sequencing was blood. The CDR3 is CASSRRDRGLETQYF. The nucleotides read TGTGCCAGCAGTCGCCGGGACAGGGGGCTGGAGACCCAGTACTTC.